This T cell receptor (beta chain) is drawn from a study of blood T cell repertoires in COVID-19. For the study at large: COVID-19 samples collected from the United States, Italy and Spain covered acute and convalescent phases.

Enrolled through a virtual design, the participants were between about 18 and 100 years of age and came from 24 US areas. Participants' own reports of clinical history determined their cohort assignment. The length of the CDR3 is 13 residues. Trimming left V 8 bases short and J 0 bases short, with 8 bases between. Germline values: CDR1 SNHLY, CDR2 FYNNEI. Here immunoSEQ multiplex PCR was the method, and the copy in TCRdb shows in-frame clones only, minus some. The sample yields about 250,000 clones, 88% seen once. V and J are TRBV2 and TRBJ1-5; perhaps TRBD1 as D (5 bases). The sequence was collected from a woman between 50 and 59 years old who had recovered from COVID-19. Sequenced input: PBMCs or T cells enriched from blood (not recorded which). CDR3 residues: CASWGDSNQPQHF. DNA for the CDR3: TGTGCCAGCTGGGGGGATAGCAATCAGCCCCAGCATTTT.